Listed here are 8 T cell receptor beta chains from one sample, sequenced in a study of T-cell memory formation after mild COVID-19. TCRdb used MiXCR to reprocess the 5' RACE reads, holding one entry per CDR3 protein. The sample carries some 490,000 distinct CDR3 sequences, over 15% recorded once. Sequencing was carried out using PBMCs or a T cell subset sorted from them (not recorded which). The source is an adult woman who had mild COVID-19 (a few samples of this study predate the infection). Cell type and time point are not known.

This clonotype was observed a handful of times. V is TRBV18 and J is TRBJ2-1, with 8 positions matching TRBD1. The CDR3 is made up of 13 amino acids. J was trimmed by 6 bases and V by 3 bases; bases with no gene match: 1. Looked up from germline, CDR1 is KGHSH and CDR2 is LQKENI. The CDR3 coding sequence is TGTGCCAGCTCACCGACAGGGGTCAATGAGCAGTTCTTC. This encodes CASSPTGVNEQFF.

This clonotype appeared a single time. The J gene is TRBJ2-5, the V gene TRBV4-1; D perhaps matches TRBD2 (7 bases). The germline V and J ends were trimmed by 0 bases and 7 bases, with 21 bases remaining between them. CDR1 and CDR2 from the germline V gene are MGHRA and YSYEKL. CDR3 length: 17 amino acids. The CDR3, as DNA: TGCGCCAGCAGCCAAGAAAGGAGTTACGGAGGGGGGGGGACCCAGTACTTC. It specifies CASSQERSYGGGGTQYF.

The chain is built from TRBV18 and TRBJ1-1; D gene unclear. This CDR3 has 15 amino acids. The V end lost 5 bases, the J end lost 6 bases, and 19 bases lay between the germline ends. Germline V gives CDR1 KGHSH, CDR2 LQKENI. Written as DNA, the CDR3 is TGTGCCAGCTCATCCGGGATTTCAAAAATCGCTGAAGCTTTCTTT. The encoded protein is CASSSGISKIAEAFF.

This clonotype was recorded a few times. CDR3 region: CAWSGPPTGVNTEAFF. Here the CDR3 DNA reads TGTGCCTGGAGTGGACCCCCCACAGGGGTGAACACTGAAGCTTTCTTT. The chain is built from TRBV30 and TRBJ1-1; 7 nucleotides agree with TRBD1. Germline V lookup: CDR1 GTSNPN, CDR2 SVGIG (reference sequence). The V segment lost 1 base and the J segment 0 bases; nucleotides outside the gene matches: 8. This CDR3 has 16 residues.

J is TRBJ2-5 and V is TRBV6-5, with 7 bases identical to TRBD1. V lost 7 bases to trimming and J lost 3 bases; unmatched junction nucleotides: 8. The CDR3 runs to 14 residues. Per the germline V gene, CDR1 is MNHEY and CDR2 is SVGAGI. CDR3 protein: CASKTYGTEETQYF. DNA for the CDR3: TGTGCCAGCAAAACTTACGGGACAGAAGAGACCCAGTACTTC.

This clonotype was detected a few times. The V call is TRBV12-3 or TRBV12-4, the J call TRBJ1-4; unclear D gene. The CDR3 loop spans 12 amino acids. The ends were cut back, 1 base at V and 8 bases at J, with 5 bases in the middle. The CDR3 nucleotides are TGTGCCAGCAGTTTAGGGTGGGAAAAACTGTTTTTT. This sequence encodes CASSLGWEKLFF.

The chain combines TRBV11-2 with TRBJ2-3; 7 bases are shared with TRBD2. The CDR3 consists of 14 residues. After removal of 3 bases from V and 6 bases from J, the junction contained 6 bases not matched to a gene. Germline V lookup: CDR1 SGHAT, CDR2 FQNNGV. The CDR3 bases are TGTGCCAGCAGCTTCGGGAGGTTATATGATACGCAGTATTTT. It specifies CASSFGRLYDTQYF. The entire variable domain, with the rest obtained from reference TRBV11-2 and TRBJ2-3, is as follows: EAGVAQSPRYKIIEKRQSVAFWCNPISGHATLYWYQQILGQGPKLLIQFQNNGVVDDSQLPKDRFSAERLKGVDSTLKIQPAKLEDSAVYLCASSFGRLYDTQYFGPGTRLTVL.

This clonotype was counted only a few times. The chain recombines TRBV29-1 with TRBJ2-3, with a weak D call TRBD2 (6 bases). The CDR3 is made up of 15 amino acids. Germline V CDR1 and CDR2: SQVTM, ANQGSEA. With 4 bases removed from V and 3 bases from J, the gap between germline ends came to 17 bases. CDR3 sequence (DNA): TGCAGCGTTGTCCTGCACCTAGGAGGGACAGATACGCAGTATTTT. Its translation: CSVVLHLGGTDTQYF.